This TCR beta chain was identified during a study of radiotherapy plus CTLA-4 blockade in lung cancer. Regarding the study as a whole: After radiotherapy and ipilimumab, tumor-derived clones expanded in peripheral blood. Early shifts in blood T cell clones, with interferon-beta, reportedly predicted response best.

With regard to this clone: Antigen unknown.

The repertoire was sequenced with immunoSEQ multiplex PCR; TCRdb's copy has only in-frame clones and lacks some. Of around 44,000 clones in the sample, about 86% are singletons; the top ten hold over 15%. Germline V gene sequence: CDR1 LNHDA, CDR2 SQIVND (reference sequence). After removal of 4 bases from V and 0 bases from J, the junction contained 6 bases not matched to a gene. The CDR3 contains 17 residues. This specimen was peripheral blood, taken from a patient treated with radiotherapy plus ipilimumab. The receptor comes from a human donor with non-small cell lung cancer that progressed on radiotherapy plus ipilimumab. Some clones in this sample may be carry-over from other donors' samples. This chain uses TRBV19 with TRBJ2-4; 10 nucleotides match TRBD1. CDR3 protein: CASSRRTGGLAKNIQYF. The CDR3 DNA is TGTGCCAGTAGTAGGAGGACAGGGGGACTAGCCAAAAACATTCAGTACTTC.